The 21 T cell receptor beta chains below were found in one sample sequenced in a study of shared clonotypes between healthy human individuals. Sequenced by immunoSEQ multiplex PCR; TCRdb stores in-frame clones only, minus some. Among a few million clones, nearly 97% were seen once, and the ten largest hold around 0.13%. Sequencing input: naive CD4+ T cells sorted from blood. As to subset: CD45RA+ positively selected. These receptors were collected from a man aged 18 to 29 in good health.

The genes are TRBV2 and TRBJ1-5; tentatively, D is TRBD1 (5 bases). Germline assignment: CDR1 SNHLY and CDR2 FYNNEI. The germline V and J ends were trimmed by 3 bases and 5 bases, with 11 bases remaining between them. There are 14 residues in the CDR3. The CDR3 DNA sequence: TGTGCCAGCAGTGAGGGGCAGGGACATCAGCCCCAGCATTTT. As protein: CASSEGQGHQPQHF.

CDR3 in amino acids: CASSHLLAGEYEQYF. CDR3 DNA sequence: TGTGCCAGCAGTCACCTACTAGCGGGAGAATACGAGCAGTACTTC. The rearrangement uses TRBV6-6 and TRBJ2-7; 11 bases are a match to TRBD2. V dropped 5 bases and J dropped 4; count of bases not matched to a gene: 7. Germline loops: CDR1 MNHNY, CDR2 SVGAGI (reference sequence). The CDR3 runs 15 residues.

With regard to this clone: The same CDR3 can be traced to other DNA sequences in this sample. The chain couples TRBV5-1 to TRBJ2-7; 12 bases align to TRBD2. V dropped 2 bases and J dropped 4; count of bases not matched to a gene: 4. The CDR3 runs to 15 residues. The germline gives CDR1 SGHRS, CDR2 YFSETQ. DNA of the CDR3: TGCGCCAGCAGCTTCCTAGCGGGAGGGGGGTACGAGCAGTACTTC. Translation gives CASSFLAGGGYEQYF.

The CDR3 reads CASSLDFRTGGYEQYF. CDR3 coding DNA: TGTGCCAGCAGCTTAGATTTTCGGACAGGGGGCTACGAGCAGTACTTC. J is TRBJ2-7 and V is TRBV11-2; 10 nucleotides agree with TRBD1. The CDR3 consists of 16 residues. CDR1 SGHAT and CDR2 FQNNGV come from the germline V gene. After removal of 0 bases from V and 3 bases from J, the junction contained 5 bases not matched to a gene.

The rearrangement joins TRBV11-2 to TRBJ2-5, with D possibly matching TRBD1 (6 bases). CDR3 length: 14 residues. Germline CDR1 reads SGHAT; CDR2 reads FQNNGV. Trimming removed 5 bases from V and 5 bases from J, with 15 bases in between. The CDR3 sequence is CASSQPTGLETQYF. The CDR3 DNA sequence: TGTGCCAGCAGCCAGCCAACAGGGTTGGAGACCCAGTACTTC.

The chain has TRBV2 and TRBJ1-4; a possible D gene is TRBD1 (5 bases). Germline V gene sequence: CDR1 SNHLY, CDR2 FYNNEI. This CDR3 is built from 12 residues. Trimming took off 6 bases at V and 8 bases at J, with 10 bases between the two ends. The CDR3 sequence: CASSRDYEKLFF. CDR3 coding DNA: TGTGCCAGCAGCAGGGATTACGAAAAACTGTTTTTT.

Concerning this clone itself: Other DNA sequences in the same sample also yield this CDR3. V gene TRBV30 combines with J gene TRBJ1-1; TRBD1 might be the D (6 bases). Trimming pared 0 bases from V and 3 bases from J, leaving 8 bases between. The CDR3 totals 13 residues. Germline values: CDR1 GTSNPN, CDR2 SVGIG (reference sequence). The CDR3, as DNA: TGTGCCTGGAGTGTACAGGGCTACACTGAAGCTTTCTTT. It yields the protein CAWSVQGYTEAFF.

This chain joins TRBV2 and TRBJ1-1; D is ambiguous. The V end was cut by 5 bases, the J end by 2 bases, with 12 bases between. Germline V CDR1 and CDR2: SNHLY, FYNNEI. The CDR3 consists of 14 residues. The CDR3 is CASSKTRSNTEAFF. Here the CDR3 DNA reads TGTGCCAGCAGTAAGACCCGAAGTAACACTGAAGCTTTCTTT.

V and J are TRBV14 and TRBJ1-2; D ambiguous. The germline gives CDR1 SGHDN, CDR2 FVKESK. The CDR3 covers 13 residues. The V and J ends lost 3 bases and 5 bases respectively, with 10 bases between them. The CDR3 here is CASSQGFEYGYTF. The CDR3 DNA sequence: TGTGCCAGCAGCCAGGGCTTCGAGTATGGCTACACCTTC.

Worth noting for this clone: The sample holds other DNA sequences that translate to the same CDR3. The rearrangement links TRBV18 to TRBJ2-3; D is ambiguous. This CDR3 spans 11 amino acids. CDR1 is KGHSH and CDR2 is LQKENI in the germline V gene. Trimming cost V 9 bases and J 0 bases, with 4 bases left between them. The CDR3 loop reads CASSSTDTQYF. In DNA, the CDR3 is TGTGCCAGTTCTAGCACAGATACGCAGTATTTT. Using reference TRBV18 and TRBJ2-3 for the parts outside the CDR3, the full variable domain is NAGVMQNPRHLVRRRGQEARLRCSPMKGHSHVYWYRQLPEEGLKFMVYLQKENIIDESGMPKERFSAEFPKEGPSILRIQQVVRGDSAAYFCASSSTDTQYFGPGTRLTVL.

This clone was seen only once. CDR3 amino acids: CASSFTSGGAKEQFF. The CDR3 DNA reads as TGTGCCAGCAGCTTCACTAGCGGGGGGGCGAAAGAGCAGTTCTTC. The V and J genes are TRBV5-6 and TRBJ2-1; the match to TRBD2 covers 13 bases. Germline lookup yields CDR1 SGHDT and CDR2 YYEEEE. Trimming cost V 2 bases and J 10 bases; bases outside gene matches: 6. This CDR3 is 15 amino acids long.

This chain uses TRBV9 with TRBJ2-5; D possibly corresponds to TRBD1 (5 bases). Trimming took 2 bases from V and 4 from J, leaving 12 bases between them. The CDR3 loop spans 14 amino acids. The germline V gene has CDR1 SGDLS and CDR2 YYNGEE. The CDR3 DNA reads TGTGCCAGCAGCGTTTCAGGGTTCGGAGAGACCCAGTACTTC. The encoded protein is CASSVSGFGETQYF. Full variable domain (rest looked up from reference TRBV9 and TRBJ2-5): DSGVTQTPKHLITATGQRVTLRCSPRSGDLSVYWYQQSLDQGLQFLIQYYNGEERAKGNILERFSAQQFPDLHSELNLSSLELGDSALYFCASSVSGFGETQYFGPGTRLLVL.

This rearrangement joins TRBV7-8 to TRBJ1-1; D is perhaps TRBD1 (6 bases). In germline, CDR1 is SGHVS, CDR2 FQNEAQ. V was cut by 8 bases and J by 6 bases, with 19 bases left in between. The CDR3 has 14 amino acids. This CDR3 reads CASSPPGVNAEAFF. The CDR3 nucleotides read TGTGCCAGCTCGCCCCCAGGGGTTAACGCTGAAGCTTTCTTT.

This chain links TRBV18 with TRBJ1-4; D unresolved. V shed 3 bases and J shed 4 bases, with 18 bases lying between them. The CDR3 runs 17 residues. Per the germline V gene, CDR1 is KGHSH and CDR2 is LQKENI. In nucleotides, the CDR3 is TGTGCCAGCTCACCCACCCCGGCCGGAAGCGGTAATGAAAAACTGTTTTTT. Translating it yields CASSPTPAGSGNEKLFF.

CDR3 protein: CASSQDWVPPNTGELFF. The CDR3 DNA is TGCGCCAGCAGCCAAGATTGGGTACCTCCGAACACCGGGGAGCTGTTTTTT. This chain joins TRBV4-1 and TRBJ2-2; D uncertain. V was trimmed by 0 bases and J by 0 bases, leaving 11 bases between them. The CDR3 consists of 17 residues. Germline-derived CDR1 and CDR2 are MGHRA and YSYEKL.

V and J are TRBV7-6 and TRBJ1-3; a weak D match, TRBD1 (5 bases). Germline V gene sequence: CDR1 SGHVS, CDR2 FNYEAQ. The CDR3 has 16 amino acids. The V end lost 5 bases, the J end lost 2 bases, and 16 bases lay between the germline ends. The CDR3 coding sequence is TGTGCCAGCAGCCCCCGGGGTAGGGGAACTGGAAACACCATATATTTT. The encoded protein is CASSPRGRGTGNTIYF.

This clone was counted once. This chain connects TRBV7-5 to TRBJ2-6; the D call TRBD1 from the table was never checked on the DNA. TRBV7-5 is a documented pseudogene. There are 20 residues in the CDR3. DNA for the CDR3: TGTGCCAGAAGCTTAATGCAGGGTCCTGTCCCCCGCTCTGGGGCCAACGTCCTGACTTTC. Its protein is CARSLMQGPVPRSGANVLTF.

CDR3 bases: TGCGCCAGCAGTGGGTCCGGACAGGCGATCTATGGCTACACCTTC. Amino acids: CASSGSGQAIYGYTF. The gene calls are TRBV4-1 and TRBJ1-2; TRBD1 agrees at 7 bases. This CDR3 spans 15 amino acids. Germline CDR1 MGHRA, CDR2 YSYEKL. V lost 6 bases and J lost 4; bases outside the gene matches: 11.

This clone was seen a single time. This chain joins TRBV15 and TRBJ1-4; D not resolved. CDR1 is LNHNV and CDR2 is YYDKDF in the germline V gene (reference sequence). The CDR3 is 14 amino acids. V gave up 5 bases and J gave up 5 bases, with 12 bases separating them. The CDR3: CATSRNSINEKLFF. The DNA for the CDR3 is TGTGCCACCAGCCGAAACAGTATAAATGAAAAACTGTTTTTT.

The gene calls are TRBV5-1 and TRBJ2-7, with D possibly called TRBD1 or TRBD2 (5 bases each). The V gene's germline CDR1 is SGHRS and CDR2 YFSETQ. V lost 5 bases, J lost 3 bases, and 15 bases lay in between. The CDR3 length is 14 residues. The CDR3 sequence: CASSQGTLGYEQYF. CDR3 nucleotides: TGCGCCAGCAGTCAAGGGACCTTGGGCTACGAGCAGTACTTC.

The chain joins TRBV6-5 to TRBJ1-1; D might be TRBD1 (5 bases). This CDR3 contains 15 residues. Germline loops: CDR1 MNHEY, CDR2 SVGAGI. With 7 bases removed from V and 1 base from J, the gap between germline ends came to 16 bases. CDR3 nucleotide sequence: TGTGCCAGCACCCCGGTTAATACAGGGAACACTGAAGCTTTCTTT. The encoded protein is CASTPVNTGNTEAFF.